This T cell receptor beta chain was recovered during a study of technical replicates of blood from a handful of donors. In germline, CDR1 is SQVTM, CDR2 ANQGSEA. CDR3 size: 13 residues. V was trimmed by 5 bases and J by 0 bases, leaving 5 bases between them. Assay: immunoSEQ multiplex PCR; the TCRdb copy retains only in-frame clones and omits some. The table records about 76,000 clones, around 85% of them present only once. Input material: PBMCs. The V call is TRBV29-1, the J call TRBJ2-6; no reliable D call. The origin of this receptor is a human donor in good health. Some clones in this sample may be carry-over from other donors' samples. This CDR3 reads CSVSSSGANVLTF. The DNA of the CDR3 is TGCAGCGTTTCGAGCTCTGGGGCCAACGTCCTGACTTTC. Combining the CDR3 with reference TRBV29-1 and TRBJ2-6 gives the whole variable domain SAVISQKPSRDICQRGTSLTIQCQVDSQVTMMFWYRQQPGQSLTLIATANQGSEATYESGFVIDKFPISRPNLTFSTLTVSNMSPEDSSIYLCSVSSSGANVLTFGAGSRLTVL.